The 27 T cell receptor beta chains in this list originate from one sample, sequenced in a study of regulatory dendritic cells for organ transplantation. Here immunoSEQ multiplex PCR was the method, and the copy in TCRdb shows in-frame clones only, minus some. The table has roughly 35,000 clones, roughly 91% seen once. The sample taken for sequencing was naive CD4+ T cells from blood. As for subset: CD45RA+ naive T cells. Source of these receptors: a human donor in good health.

The chain joins TRBV4-1 to TRBJ1-1, with D possibly matching TRBD1 (5 bases). This CDR3 contains 16 residues. CDR1 and CDR2 (germline): MGHRA, YSYEKL. Trimming removed 1 base from V and 5 bases from J, with 17 bases in between. CDR3 residues: CASSQGLHRFRTEAFF. Written as DNA, the CDR3 is TGCGCCAGCAGCCAAGGTCTCCACAGGTTTAGAACTGAAGCTTTCTTT.

This clone was seen only once. V usage is TRBV7-2 and J usage is TRBJ2-2; D may be TRBD1 (5 bases). Trimming removed 2 bases at V and 1 base at J, with 8 bases between. The CDR3 sequence is 15 residues long. Germline V gives CDR1 SGHTA, CDR2 FQGNSA. The DNA of the CDR3 is TGTGCCAGCAGCTTAAGGGGCCTGAACACCGGGGAGCTGTTTTTT. As protein: CASSLRGLNTGELFF.

V usage is TRBV18 and J usage is TRBJ2-7; D uncertain. V gave up 0 bases and J gave up 2 bases, with 8 bases separating them. Germline V gene lookup returns CDR1 KGHSH and CDR2 LQKENI. The CDR3 runs to 14 residues. CDR3 in DNA: TGTGCCAGCTCACCACCTTCCGGGCCCTACGAGCAGTACTTC. Its protein product is CASSPPSGPYEQYF.

The chain couples TRBV5-1 to TRBJ2-3; the D is unclear. The germline V gene has CDR1 SGHRS and CDR2 YFSETQ. V was cut by 5 bases and J by 6 bases, with 16 bases left in between. The CDR3 is 14 amino acids. The chain's CDR3 is CASRPPLVWDTQYF. DNA of the CDR3: TGCGCCAGCAGACCGCCGTTGGTGTGGGATACGCAGTATTTT.

The chain joins TRBV6-6 to TRBJ1-4; 10 bases map to TRBD1. V lost 7 bases to trimming and J lost 4 bases; unmatched junction nucleotides: 6. The CDR3 has 15 residues. Germline values: CDR1 MNHNY, CDR2 SVGAGI (reference sequence). The CDR3 region has the DNA TGTGCCAGCACCCCCCGGGACAGGGGTAATGAAAAACTGTTTTTT. It yields the protein CASTPRDRGNEKLFF.

The chain employs TRBV15 and TRBJ2-7, with D possibly matching TRBD2 (6 bases). The CDR3 consists of 15 residues. The V gene lost 2 bases and the J gene lost 3 bases, with 14 bases spanning the gap. The germline V gene encodes CDR1 LNHNV and CDR2 YYDKDF (reference sequence). The CDR3 DNA follows: TGTGCCACCAGCAGATACACCGGGCGGGACTACGAGCAGTACTTC. Translation gives CATSRYTGRDYEQYF.

Remarks on this clone: At one boundary the junction diverges from the germline segment, which might be a read error. This chain uses TRBV7-7 with TRBJ2-3; 10 bases align to TRBD2. CDR1 and CDR2 (germline): SSHAT, FNYEAQ (reference sequence). The CDR3 covers 16 residues. The chain's CDR3 is CASSLAPAGGPDTQYF. The CDR3 DNA sequence: TGTGCTAGCAGCTTAGCTCCAGCGGGGGGGCCAGATACGCAGTATTTT.

The chain uses TRBV21-1 and TRBJ2-7; the DNA was not used to check the table's D call, TRBD1. TRBV21-1 has pseudogene status. The CDR3 runs 17 residues. The CDR3 DNA sequence: TGTGCCAGCAGCAAAGCCAAAAGGACAGCGAAGAACTACGAGCAGTACTTC. It specifies CASSKAKRTAKNYEQYF.

V usage is TRBV30 and J usage is TRBJ1-3; D is unclear. The CDR3 loop spans 13 amino acids. Germline lookup yields CDR1 GTSNPN and CDR2 SVGIG (reference sequence). V was pared by 5 bases and J by 0 bases, with 8 bases between. The DNA of the CDR3 is TGTGCCTGGTCAGCGATCTCTGGAAACACCATATATTTT. The encoded protein is CAWSAISGNTIYF.

V is TRBV9 and J is TRBJ2-3; D gene unclear. V was pared by 0 bases and J by 4 bases, with 12 bases between. CDR1 is SGDLS, CDR2 YYNGEE, per germline. The CDR3 length is 15 residues. The CDR3 DNA follows: TGTGCCAGCAGCGTAGGGGGTAGTCCTTCAGATACGCAGTATTTT. Protein product: CASSVGGSPSDTQYF. Drawing the rest from reference TRBV9 and TRBJ2-3, the complete variable domain is DSGVTQTPKHLITATGQRVTLRCSPRSGDLSVYWYQQSLDQGLQFLIQYYNGEERAKGNILERFSAQQFPDLHSELNLSSLELGDSALYFCASSVGGSPSDTQYFGPGTRLTVL.

The V gene is TRBV19, the J gene TRBJ1-2; TRBD1 might be the D (5 bases). Per the germline V gene, CDR1 is LNHDA and CDR2 is SQIVND (reference sequence). Trimming stripped 7 bases from V and 5 bases from J, with 14 bases between. The CDR3 is 13 amino acids. The CDR3 loop is CASMRQGVYGYTF. In DNA form, the CDR3 reads TGTGCCAGTATGCGGCAGGGTGTTTATGGCTACACCTTC. Combining the CDR3 with reference TRBV19 and TRBJ1-2 gives the whole variable domain DGGITQSPKYLFRKEGQNVTLSCEQNLNHDAMYWYRQDPGQGLRLIYYSQIVNDFQKGDIAEGYSVSREKKESFPLTVTSAQKNPTAFYLCASMRQGVYGYTFGSGTRLTVV.

The chain couples TRBV7-9 to TRBJ2-3; 10 positions match TRBD2. V dropped 1 base and J dropped 3; count of bases not matched to a gene: 7. The CDR3 is 17 residues long. Germline V gene lookup returns CDR1 SEHNR and CDR2 FQNEAQ (reference sequence). The CDR3 here is CASSLGGSGGRTDTQYF. CDR3 nucleotide sequence: TGTGCCAGCAGCTTAGGAGGTAGCGGGGGGCGGACAGATACGCAGTATTTT.

The chain employs TRBV19 and TRBJ1-6, with a tentative D call TRBD1 (5 bases). Deletions cut 1 base from V and 8 bases from J, with 6 bases between. Looked up from germline, CDR1 is LNHDA and CDR2 is SQIVND (reference sequence). The CDR3 is 13 residues long. CDR3 protein: CASSIAGDSPLHF. Written as DNA, the CDR3 is TGTGCCAGTAGTATAGCGGGGGATTCACCCCTCCACTTT.

The chain links TRBV5-6 to TRBJ1-5; no reliable D call. V was trimmed by 1 base and J by 0 bases, leaving 8 bases between them. Germline V gene data show CDR1 as SGHDT and CDR2 as YYEEEE. CDR3 length equals 15 residues. CDR3 coding DNA: TGTGCCAGCAGCTTGCGCAGCTATAGCAATCAGCCCCAGCATTTT. It translates to CASSLRSYSNQPQHF.

This clone was seen once. The V gene is TRBV9, the J gene TRBJ2-1; 16 nucleotides match TRBD2. Looked up from germline, CDR1 is SGDLS and CDR2 is YYNGEE. This CDR3 is 18 amino acids long. Germline trimming cut 1 base from V and 9 bases from J; bases unmatched to any gene: 10. The CDR3 DNA is TGTGCCAGCAGCGTACAAATCGGGACTAGCGGGAGGGTACTTGAGCAGTTCTTC. Protein product: CASSVQIGTSGRVLEQFF.

The chain joins TRBV4-1 to TRBJ2-7, with 9 bases that match TRBD1. The CDR3 has 15 residues. V shed 5 bases and J 3 bases; nucleotides not matched to a gene: 8. Germline V gene data show CDR1 as MGHRA and CDR2 as YSYEKL. CDR3 DNA sequence: TGCGCCAGCAGCAAACCGGGACAGGGAAACTACGAGCAGTACTTC. As protein: CASSKPGQGNYEQYF.

CDR3 bases: TGTGCCAGCAGTGAGTCCAGGGGATCCTATGGCTACACCTTC. This gives the protein CASSESRGSYGYTF. The rearrangement joins TRBV25-1 to TRBJ1-2; D might be TRBD1 (6 bases). This CDR3 comprises 14 residues. The V gene lost 3 bases and the J gene lost 4 bases, with 12 bases spanning the gap. Germline V CDR1 and CDR2: MGHDK, SYGVNS.

The sample holds a few counts of this clone. The gene calls are TRBV28 and TRBJ1-5, with 10 bases matching TRBD1. Per germline, CDR1 MDHEN and CDR2 SYDVKM. With 7 bases clipped from V and 3 bases from J, the junction kept 6 bases outside the gene matches. CDR3 size: 15 residues. CDR3 DNA: TGTGCCAGCACCACGACAGGGGGCGTCAATCAGCCCCAGCATTTT. This codes for CASTTTGGVNQPQHF.

This rearrangement joins TRBV18 to TRBJ2-7, with TRBD2 identical over 10 bases. J gave up 3 bases and V 0 bases, and 5 bases lay outside the gene matches. The CDR3 totals 16 residues. In germline, CDR1 is KGHSH, CDR2 LQKENI. The CDR3 DNA reads as TGTGCCAGCTCACCACCTGCTAGCGGGAGTAACTACGAGCAGTACTTC. It translates to CASSPPASGSNYEQYF.

This clone has just one count. V is TRBV6-1 and J is TRBJ2-1; 9 nucleotides line up with TRBD1. V was pared by 2 bases and J by 6 bases, with 14 bases of the junction left unmatched. Germline-derived CDR1 and CDR2 are MNHNS and SASEGT. The CDR3 contains 18 residues. The CDR3 loop is CASSERGVGQGLSNEQFF. Written as DNA, the CDR3 is TGTGCCAGCAGTGAACGGGGAGTGGGACAGGGATTAAGCAATGAGCAGTTCTTC.

V gene TRBV4-1 combines with J gene TRBJ2-6; D might be TRBD1 or TRBD2, each matching 5 bases. Trimming took 4 bases from V and 4 from J, leaving 17 bases between them. This CDR3 has 17 residues. Germline V gives CDR1 MGHRA, CDR2 YSYEKL. CDR3 amino acids: CASSRAKGTAGANVLTF. The CDR3 DNA follows: TGCGCCAGCAGCCGAGCGAAGGGGACGGCCGGGGCCAACGTCCTGACTTTC.

The V gene is TRBV6-6, the J gene TRBJ2-5; D tentatively reads TRBD1 or TRBD2 (5 bases each). CDR3 length equals 12 residues. Germline CDR1 reads MNHNY; CDR2 reads SVGAGI (reference sequence). V was pared by 2 bases and J by 13 bases, with 14 bases between. CDR3 sequence: CASSYARGLSYF. CDR3 nucleotide sequence: TGTGCCAGCAGTTACGCGAGGGGCCTCTCGTACTTC.

This rearrangement joins TRBV11-2 to TRBJ2-5, with D maybe TRBD1 (7 bases). The CDR3 loop spans 13 amino acids. CDR1 is SGHAT and CDR2 is FQNNGV in the germline V gene. V shed 5 bases and J shed 4 bases, with 11 bases lying between them. Written as DNA, the CDR3 is TGTGCCAGCAGCGCGGGACAGTTAGAGACCCAGTACTTC. This translates into CASSAGQLETQYF.

This clone was seen a single time. The DNA for the CDR3 is TGTGCCAGCCACACCAGGCTCCTGAACACTGAAGCTTTCTTT. Translated: CASHTRLLNTEAFF. V gene TRBV28 combines with J gene TRBJ1-1; D is unclear. The CDR3 length is 14 residues. Germline CDR1 MDHEN, CDR2 SYDVKM. Trimming left V 8 bases short and J 0 bases short, with 13 bases between.

The CDR3 DNA follows: TGTGCCAGCAGCTTATACGACAGGGGAGGAGGCGGCTACACCTTC. The encoded protein is CASSLYDRGGGGYTF. The chain uses TRBV7-2 and TRBJ1-2; 8 bases match TRBD1. The V segment lost 2 bases and the J segment 8 bases; nucleotides outside the gene matches: 10. In germline, CDR1 is SGHTA, CDR2 FQGNSA. The CDR3 sequence is 15 residues long.

The chain recombines TRBV7-9 with TRBJ1-1, with D perhaps matching TRBD1 (5 bases). Between the trimmed V and J ends, which lost 4 bases and 0 bases, there was a span of 12 bases. The germline V gene has CDR1 SEHNR and CDR2 FQNEAQ (reference sequence). The CDR3 totals 15 residues. The CDR3 spells CASSSGGTVNTEAFF. CDR3 coding DNA: TGTGCCAGCAGCTCAGGTGGGACGGTGAACACTGAAGCTTTCTTT.

In its sample, this clone was seen once. Additional DNA sequences in this sample encode the identical CDR3. The chain carries TRBV7-3 and TRBJ2-2, with D unresolved. This CDR3 region has 13 residues. Germline V lookup: CDR1 SGHTA, CDR2 FQGTGA. Trimming left V 2 bases short and J 2 bases short, with 3 bases between. CDR3 bases: TGTGCCAGCAGCTTATCTAACACCGGGGAGCTGTTTTTT. Protein: CASSLSNTGELFF.